The rows below give T cell receptor beta chains drawn from one sample of a study of T cell changes during pregnancy in multiple sclerosis. Here immunoSEQ multiplex PCR was the method, and the copy in TCRdb shows in-frame clones only, minus some. The sample contains around 69,000 clones, approximately 90% of which appear only once. The sequencing here drew on peripheral blood, taken in the third trimester of pregnancy. The receptors were gathered from a female donor with multiple sclerosis, enrolled in a pregnancy study. Each CDR3 is given without its conserved first and last residue. The order of the fields is CDR3 protein, V gene, J gene.

ASSELGGGYNEQF	TRBV2	TRBJ2-1
ASSPPGGYEKLF	TRBV11-1	TRBJ1-4
ASSLPRGGLTQAF	TRBV4-1	TRBJ1-1
ASATGGYGYT	TRBV6-5	TRBJ1-2
ASSISTGGIREQY	TRBV27	TRBJ2-7
ASNGRQGSEAF	TRBV2	TRBJ1-1
AWSALTTGAPWDGYT	TRBV30	TRBJ1-2
ASSGGGRPRSTDTQY	TRBV2	TRBJ2-3
ATSSWDRNVYGYT	TRBV15	TRBJ1-2
ASSRVLSTEAF	TRBV18	TRBJ1-1
ASSQVTLAEETQY	TRBV4-2	TRBJ2-5
ASMEGWYGYT	TRBV19	TRBJ1-2
ASSESRDRGHEQY	TRBV10-1	TRBJ2-7
ASSLFSGGETQY	TRBV28	TRBJ2-5
ASSLGPGNTEAF	TRBV7-2	TRBJ1-1
AISSPGTGIYGYT	TRBV10-3	TRBJ1-2
ASSLAGVGNQPQH	TRBV5-1	TRBJ1-5
ASSPESQPGNTIY	TRBV5-1	TRBJ1-3
ASSFWTGSYEQY	TRBV7-7	TRBJ2-7
ASSISGVTEAF	TRBV19	TRBJ1-1